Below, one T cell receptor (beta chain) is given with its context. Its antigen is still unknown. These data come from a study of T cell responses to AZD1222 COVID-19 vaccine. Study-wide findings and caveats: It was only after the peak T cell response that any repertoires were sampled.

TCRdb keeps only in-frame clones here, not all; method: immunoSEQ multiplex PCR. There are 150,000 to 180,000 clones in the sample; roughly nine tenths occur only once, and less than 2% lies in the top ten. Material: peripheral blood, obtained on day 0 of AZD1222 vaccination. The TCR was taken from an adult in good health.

The CDR3 protein is CASSQDIMSGPEKLFF. The DNA of the CDR3 is TGCGCCAGCAGCCAAGATATCATGAGTGGCCCTGAAAAACTGTTTTTT. The J gene is TRBJ1-4, the V gene TRBV4-3, with D hard to call. Per the germline V gene, CDR1 is LGHNA and CDR2 is YSLEER. Between the trimmed V and J ends, which lost 0 bases and 7 bases, there was a span of 15 bases. This CDR3 region has 16 residues.